The 29 T cell receptor beta chains given below trace back to one sample, sequenced in a study of blood T cell repertoires in COVID-19. This table comes from immunoSEQ multiplex PCR, and its TCRdb copy is limited to in-frame clones, with some not included. The sample lists 200,000 to 300,000 clones, approximately 86% occurring once. The source material was peripheral blood. These receptors came from a woman aged 60-75 years with COVID-19, enrolled during active disease.

The rearrangement uses TRBV7-2 and TRBJ2-1, with 7 bases matching TRBD1. The germline gives CDR1 SGHTA, CDR2 FQGNSA. Unmatched junction bases numbered 8, after V lost 5 bases and J lost 4 bases. This CDR3 is 15 amino acids long. CDR3 coding DNA: TGTGCCAGCAGCCCGACCGGGACAGCGTACAATGAGCAGTTCTTC. The encoded protein is CASSPTGTAYNEQFF.

This rearrangement joins TRBV10-3 to TRBJ2-5; possible D gene TRBD1, 5 bases. The CDR3 loop spans 16 amino acids. Germline V gene data show CDR1 as ENHRY and CDR2 as SYGVKD. Trimming cost V 2 bases and J 5 bases, with 18 bases left between them. CDR3 in DNA: TGTGCCATCAGTGAGGTGGACACGTTTTTCAGGGAGACCCAGTACTTC. This gives the protein CAISEVDTFFRETQYF.

This clone was observed a single time. The chain recombines TRBV30 with TRBJ1-6, with TRBD1 matching 7 bases. There are 13 residues in the CDR3. Trimming took 4 bases from V and 7 from J; bases not matched to a gene: 4. The germline CDR1 and CDR2 sequences are GTSNPN and SVGIG (reference sequence). The CDR3 DNA reads TGTGCCTGGACGGGACAGCAAAATTCACCCCTCCACTTT. This gives the protein CAWTGQQNSPLHF.

The sample holds a few counts of this clone. The chain couples TRBV18 to TRBJ1-1; TRBD1 matches at 11 bases. CDR1 and CDR2 (germline): KGHSH, LQKENI. The junction had 8 bases not matched to a gene; V was cut back by 4 bases and J by 1 base. This CDR3 has 17 amino acids. CDR3: CASSLSGTGGANTEAFF. In DNA form, the CDR3 reads TGTGCCAGCTCACTATCCGGGACAGGGGGAGCGAACACTGAAGCTTTCTTT.

The CDR3 nucleotides read TGCAGCGTCTGGACACACACAGATACGCAGTATTTT. Amino acid sequence: CSVWTHTDTQYF. The chain joins TRBV29-1 to TRBJ2-3; D may be TRBD1 (5 bases). CDR3 length: 12 amino acids. Germline CDR1 SQVTM, CDR2 ANQGSEA. V lost 6 bases and J lost 2, with 9 bases in between.

This rearrangement joins TRBV12-3 or TRBV12-4 to TRBJ2-7; 9 nucleotides line up with TRBD1. CDR3 length: 13 amino acids. V shed 6 bases and J 6 bases; nucleotides not matched to a gene: 6. CDR3 bases: TGTGCCAGCAGGAAACAGGGGGCGGGCGAGCAGTACTTC. Its translation: CASRKQGAGEQYF.

V usage is TRBV7-7 and J usage is TRBJ2-2; 7 bases agree with TRBD1. The CDR3 is 14 amino acids. The V gene end was trimmed by 5 bases and the J gene end by 6 bases; junction bases not matched to a gene: 6. In germline, CDR1 is SSHAT, CDR2 FNYEAQ (reference sequence). CDR3 sequence reads: CASSARTGPGELFF. The CDR3 DNA reads as TGTGCCAGCAGCGCCCGGACAGGTCCCGGGGAGCTGTTTTTT.

The chain recombines TRBV19 with TRBJ2-2, with D perhaps matching TRBD1 (5 bases). Between the trimmed V and J ends, which lost 6 bases and 0 bases, there was a span of 14 bases. Germline V gene data show CDR1 as LNHDA and CDR2 as SQIVND (reference sequence). This CDR3 contains 16 residues. The CDR3 nucleotides are TGTGCCAGTAGCCGACGACAGAGAGCGAACACCGGGGAGCTGTTTTTT. It yields the protein CASSRRQRANTGELFF.

The rearrangement joins TRBV27 to TRBJ2-2; 9 bases are shared with TRBD1. With 4 bases clipped from V and 1 base from J, the junction kept 7 bases outside the gene matches. CDR1 is MNHEY, CDR2 SMNVEV, per germline (reference sequence). This CDR3 contains 17 residues. CDR3 sequence reads: CASSSGLGQGNTGELFF. The CDR3, as DNA: TGTGCCAGCAGTTCTGGCCTGGGACAGGGGAACACCGGGGAGCTGTTTTTT.

The rearrangement uses TRBV20-1 and TRBJ1-4, with no clear D. This CDR3 spans 12 amino acids. Germline CDR1 and CDR2: DFQATT and SNEGSKA (reference sequence). V was clipped by 3 bases and J by 3 bases, with 5 bases between them. CDR3 in amino acids: CSASGANEKLFF. The CDR3 DNA reads as TGCAGTGCTAGTGGAGCTAATGAAAAACTGTTTTTT.

The chain has TRBV19 and TRBJ2-1, with D perhaps TRBD2 (7 bases). V dropped 10 bases and J dropped 8 bases, with 15 bases sitting between them. CDR1 and CDR2 from the germline V gene are LNHDA and SQIVND (reference sequence). CDR3 length equals 12 residues. Here the CDR3 DNA reads TGTGCCACCGGGACGGGGGGCGATGAGCAGTTCTTC. The encoded protein is CATGTGGDEQFF.

This rearrangement joins TRBV27 to TRBJ2-7, with TRBD2 identical over 7 bases. With V trimmed by 2 bases and J by 5 bases, 9 bases remained unmatched. The CDR3 extends over 15 amino acids. From germline, CDR1 is MNHEY and CDR2 SMNVEV (reference sequence). The CDR3: CASSLGGGYPNEQYF. CDR3 nucleotides: TGTGCCAGCAGTTTAGGGGGGGGGTATCCTAACGAGCAGTACTTC.

This sequence joins TRBV19 and TRBJ2-7; maybe TRBD1 (5 bases). This CDR3 comprises 16 residues. Germline CDR1 is LNHDA and CDR2 is SQIVND (reference sequence). V gave up 3 bases and J gave up 2 bases, with 17 bases separating them. This CDR3 is CASSIGLGEEAYEQYF. CDR3 nucleotide sequence: TGTGCCAGTAGTATTGGGTTAGGGGAAGAGGCCTACGAGCAGTACTTC.

The V gene is TRBV30, the J gene TRBJ1-4; 10 nucleotides align to TRBD1. Germline loops: CDR1 GTSNPN, CDR2 SVGIG (reference sequence). V was pared by 4 bases and J by 6 bases, with 2 bases of the junction left unmatched. The CDR3 spans 13 residues. CDR3 amino acids: CAWKGQGYEKLFF. The CDR3 DNA reads TGTGCCTGGAAGGGACAGGGGTATGAAAAACTGTTTTTT.

This clone appeared once. This chain connects TRBV3-1 (or the pseudogene TRBV3-2) to TRBJ2-1, with 9 bases identical to TRBD1. The V and J ends lost 0 bases and 3 bases, in that order; junction bases with no gene match: 6. The CDR3 runs to 17 residues. Germline V gene lookup returns CDR1 LGHDT and CDR2 YNNKEL (reference sequence). The CDR3 sequence: CASSQDPSGQGYNEQFF. DNA for the CDR3: TGTGCCAGCAGCCAAGATCCGTCGGGACAGGGCTACAATGAGCAGTTCTTC.

This clone occurred once. The chain combines TRBV5-1 with TRBJ2-3, with TRBD1 matching over 7 bases. This CDR3 contains 15 residues. V dropped 3 bases and J dropped 1; count of bases not matched to a gene: 5. Germline CDR1 SGHRS, CDR2 YFSETQ. The CDR3 bases are TGCGCCAGCAGCTCAGGGACAGTCGGCACAGATACGCAGTATTTT. Translating it yields CASSSGTVGTDTQYF.

The gene calls are TRBV28 and TRBJ2-7; 10 bases are shared with TRBD2. Germline V lookup: CDR1 MDHEN, CDR2 SYDVKM. V was clipped by 7 bases and J by 4 bases; unmatched bases: 7. The CDR3 spans 14 residues. The CDR3 region is CASTASGSLYEQYF. In DNA form, the CDR3 reads TGTGCCAGCACAGCTAGCGGGAGTCTGTACGAGCAGTACTTC.

The chain couples TRBV19 to TRBJ2-2; 11 bases align to TRBD2. V gave up 4 bases and J gave up 4 bases; unmatched junction bases: 14. The CDR3 contains 19 residues. CDR1 and CDR2 (germline): LNHDA, SQIVND (reference sequence). The CDR3 DNA is TGTGCCAGTAGTACAGGACTAGCGGGTCTAAGACTTTTCACCGGGGAGCTGTTTTTT. It specifies CASSTGLAGLRLFTGELFF.

The rearrangement joins TRBV7-8 to TRBJ1-5; TRBD1 matches at 9 bases. With V trimmed by 3 bases and J by 7 bases, 7 bases remained unmatched. This CDR3 has 15 residues. Germline CDR1 SGHVS, CDR2 FQNEAQ. The DNA for the CDR3 is TGTGCCAGCAGCTTGGGGGACAGGGTTTTCCAGCCCCAGCATTTT. This encodes CASSLGDRVFQPQHF.

In this sample, this clone turned up a few times. V gene TRBV24-1 combines with J gene TRBJ1-1; D not resolved. V was clipped by 8 bases and J by 3 bases, with 12 bases between them. This CDR3 spans 13 amino acids. CDR1 and CDR2 (germline): KGHDR, SFDVKD. The CDR3 region has the DNA TGTGCCACCACCCTCGGGAGGGACACTGAAGCTTTCTTT. Residues: CATTLGRDTEAFF.

The chain links TRBV6-1 to TRBJ2-5, with a possible D match to TRBD2 (5 bases). V was shortened by 0 bases and J by 4 bases, with 12 bases between the two germline ends. Germline CDR1 is MNHNS and CDR2 is SASEGT. The CDR3 is made up of 15 amino acids. As DNA, the CDR3 is TGTGCCAGCAGTGAAGCGGGAAGCCGGGGAGAGACCCAGTACTTC. Its translation is CASSEAGSRGETQYF.

The rearrangement joins TRBV19 to TRBJ2-1; 7 bases match TRBD1. In germline, CDR1 is LNHDA, CDR2 SQIVND (reference sequence). The J segment lost 5 bases and the V segment lost 4 bases, leaving 8 bases of the junction unmatched. The CDR3 length is 15 residues. The CDR3 here is CASSTDRVANNEQFF. The CDR3 nucleotides read TGTGCCAGTAGTACCGACAGGGTGGCAAACAATGAGCAGTTCTTC.

The rearrangement joins TRBV28 to TRBJ2-4; perhaps TRBD1 as D (5 bases). This CDR3 contains 12 residues. Germline V CDR1 and CDR2: MDHEN, SYDVKM. Trimming removed 6 bases from V and 3 bases from J, with 6 bases in between. CDR3 residues: CASSQGKNIQYF. CDR3 in DNA: TGTGCCAGCAGCCAGGGCAAAAACATTCAGTACTTC. Supplemented by reference TRBV28 and TRBJ2-4, the full variable domain reads DVKVTQSSRYLVKRTGEKVFLECVQDMDHENMFWYRQDPGLGLRLIYFSYDVKMKEKGDIPEGYSVSREKKERFSLILESASTNQTSMYLCASSQGKNIQYFGAGTRLSVL.

This rearrangement joins TRBV7-7 to TRBJ2-3; no reliable D call. CDR3 length equals 15 residues. In germline, CDR1 is SSHAT, CDR2 FNYEAQ (reference sequence). Trimming cost V 1 base and J 4 bases, with 12 bases left between them. The CDR3 DNA reads as TGTGCCAGCAGCTTAGATGGCGGTAGTTCAGATACGCAGTATTTT. It codes for CASSLDGGSSDTQYF.

This chain joins TRBV2 and TRBJ1-5; 8 bases align to TRBD1. Germline V gene lookup returns CDR1 SNHLY and CDR2 FYNNEI. The CDR3 runs 15 residues. V gave up 4 bases and J gave up 6 bases; unmatched junction bases: 8. CDR3 in amino acids: CASSVARGLGQPQHF. The CDR3 nucleotides are TGTGCCAGCAGTGTTGCCAGGGGGCTTGGTCAGCCCCAGCATTTT.

This chain connects TRBV20-1 to TRBJ2-1; the D gene is possibly TRBD1 (5 bases). From germline, CDR1 is DFQATT and CDR2 SNEGSKA (reference sequence). The CDR3 length is 11 residues. V dropped 5 bases and J dropped 8 bases, with 10 bases sitting between them. CDR3 protein: CSAGVGDEQFF. CDR3 nucleotides: TGCAGTGCTGGAGTAGGGGATGAGCAGTTCTTC.

The genes are TRBV7-3 and TRBJ1-1; D is possibly TRBD1 (6 bases). Deletions cut 2 bases from V and 3 bases from J, with 22 bases between. The CDR3 sequence is 18 residues long. Looked up from germline, CDR1 is SGHTA and CDR2 is FQGTGA. Written as DNA, the CDR3 is TGTGCCAGCAGCTTATCCGGGGGGCTCGGTGGACGGGACACTGAAGCTTTCTTT. Protein: CASSLSGGLGGRDTEAFF.

V gene TRBV6-5 combines with J gene TRBJ2-2; no reliable D call. Germline assignment: CDR1 MNHEY and CDR2 SVGAGI. With 6 bases removed from V and 3 bases from J, the gap between germline ends came to 5 bases. This CDR3 has 12 residues. The CDR3 DNA is TGTGCCAGCAGAGACTACACCGGGGAGCTGTTTTTT. Protein sequence: CASRDYTGELFF.

This chain joins TRBV10-3 and TRBJ1-5; D might be TRBD1 (6 bases). Germline CDR1 is ENHRY and CDR2 is SYGVKD. The CDR3 contains 16 residues. V was cut by 6 bases and J by 2 bases, with 17 bases left in between. CDR3 protein: CAISSEGGRGNQPQHF. As DNA, the CDR3 is TGTGCCATCAGCTCTGAGGGGGGGCGAGGCAATCAGCCCCAGCATTTT.